A selection of T cell receptor beta chains follows, all from one sample in a study of blood T cells in healthy people across ages. TCRdb itself ran the 5' RACE reads through MiXCR, one entry per CDR3 protein. This table has approximately 600,000 distinct CDR3 sequences, under 70% appearing once. Input material: blood. These receptors were collected from a man aged 60 to 69 in good health. Both conserved end residues are part of each CDR3. Fields, in order: J gene, D gene, clone size, V gene, CDR3 protein, CDR3 DNA. The D gene is left open where the match is weak. Clone size is not always given. Where it is, it says once, few, many or a class for expanded clones.

TRBJ1-2 | . | . | TRBV7-9 | CASSPTSRKGYTF | TGTGCCAGCAGCCCGACATCCCGAAAAGGCTACACCTTC
TRBJ2-3 | . | . | TRBV5-5 | CASTMGQLSTDTQYF | TGTGCCAGCACCATGGGGCAGCTGAGCACAGATACGCAGTATTTT
TRBJ2-5 | . | . | TRBV11-2 | CASSFRIWSSYNEQYF | TGTGCCAGCAGCTTCCGTATTTGGAGCTCCTACAATGAGCAGTACTTC
TRBJ1-1 | . | . | TRBV21-1 | CASSPGGTANTEAFF | TGTGCCAGCAGCCCCGGAGGGACGGCGAACACTGAAGCTTTCTTT
TRBJ2-5 | TRBD1 | . | TRBV12-3/TRBV12-4 | CASIPGTGGMNEQYF | TGTGCCAGCATCCCCGGGACAGGGGGCATGAATGAGCAGTACTTC
TRBJ2-6 | . | . | TRBV27 | CASSLYSTGANVLTF | TGTGCCAGCAGTTTATATTCAACTGGGGCCAACGTCCTGACTTTC
TRBJ2-5 | . | . | TRBV29-1 | CSVVDPKYQETQYF | TGCAGCGTTGTGGATCCAAAGTACCAAGAGACCCAGTACTTC
TRBJ2-7 | . | . | TRBV6-5 | CASSQAGVSCEQYF | TGTGCCAGCAGTCAAGCCGGGGTTTCCTGCGAGCAGTACTTC
TRBJ1-2 | . | . | TRBV4-1 | CASSQVNTAFDYGYTF | TGCGCCAGCAGCCAAGTAAACACAGCGTTTGACTATGGCTACACCTTC
TRBJ2-1 | . | few | TRBV7-2 | CASSLGYLDNEQFF | TGTGCCAGCAGCTTGGGGTATTTGGACAATGAGCAGTTCTTC
TRBJ2-7 | TRBD2 | few | TRBV12-3/TRBV12-4 | CASSFEAGGISYEQYF | TGTGCCAGCAGTTTCGAGGCGGGGGGAATCTCCTACGAGCAGTACTTC
TRBJ2-7 | TRBD2 | . | TRBV10-3 | CAISEAPSGYEQYF | TGTGCCATCAGTGAGGCGCCTAGCGGTTACGAGCAGTACTTC
TRBJ2-7 | . | . | TRBV6-5 | CASSYDRFSYEQYF | TGTGCCAGCAGTTACGACAGGTTCTCCTACGAGCAGTACTTC
TRBJ1-2 | . | . | TRBV12-3/TRBV12-4 | CASSSSPDSYYGYTF | TGTGCCAGCAGTTCCTCCCCGGACAGCTACTATGGCTACACCTTC
TRBJ2-1 | . | few | TRBV3-1 | CASSQVARLYNEQFF | TGTGCCAGCAGCCAAGTAGCTAGGCTATACAATGAGCAGTTCTTC
TRBJ2-6 | . | once | TRBV13 | CASSTRQDPSGANVLTF | TGTGCCAGCAGCACCCGACAGGACCCCTCTGGGGCCAACGTCCTGACTTTC
TRBJ1-5 | . | . | TRBV6-2/TRBV6-3 | CATRGRVKVRNQPQHF | TGTGCCACCCGCGGCAGGGTGAAAGTCCGCAATCAGCCCCAGCATTTT
TRBJ2-1 | . | once | TRBV7-9 | CASSPLGTTGNERFF | TGTGCCAGCAGCCCCCTGGGGACAACCGGCAATGAGCGGTTCTTC
TRBJ2-2 | . | . | TRBV25-1 | CASSEYGGAVTGELFF | TGTGCCAGCAGTGAATATGGGGGGGCCGTAACCGGGGAGCTGTTTTTT
TRBJ2-3 | . | few | TRBV29-1 | CSVERRQSPSTDTQYF | TGCAGCGTTGAACGCCGACAGTCCCCTAGCACAGATACGCAGTATTTT
TRBJ2-5 | TRBD2 | few | TRBV12-5 | CASGLELAGHNEQYF | TGTGCTAGTGGTTTGGAACTAGCGGGGCACAATGAGCAGTACTTC
TRBJ2-7 | TRBD1 | . | TRBV27 | CASSLWQGADEQYF | TGTGCCAGCAGTTTATGGCAGGGGGCGGACGAGCAGTACTTC
TRBJ1-6 | . | few | TRBV20-1 | CSASGDLNSPLHF | TGCAGTGCTAGTGGTGATCTTAATTCACCCCTCCACTTT
TRBJ2-1 | . | few | TRBV12-3/TRBV12-4 | CASSFQVEQFF | TGTGCCAGCAGTTTTCAGGTTGAGCAGTTCTTC
TRBJ2-6 | TRBD1 | . | TRBV10-3 | CAIRGQAGANVLTF | TGTGCCATCAGGGGACAGGCTGGGGCCAACGTCCTGACTTTC
TRBJ2-1 | . | many | TRBV7-9 | CASSPRVDEQFF | TGTGCCAGCAGCCCCCGGGTCGATGAGCAGTTCTTC
TRBJ2-7 | . | few | TRBV7-2 | CASSLGREMHEQYF | TGTGCCAGCAGCTTAGGTAGGGAAATGCACGAGCAGTACTTC
TRBJ2-5 | TRBD2 | . | TRBV7-9 | CASTHAGGRETQYF | TGTGCCAGCACCCATGCGGGGGGCCGGGAGACCCAGTACTTC
TRBJ2-5 | TRBD2 | many | TRBV7-2 | CASSPAGGEETQYF | TGTGCCAGCAGCCCAGCGGGGGGAGAAGAGACCCAGTACTTC
TRBJ2-3 | . | . | TRBV12-3/TRBV12-4 | CASRPTGQDTQYF | TGTGCCAGCAGACCCACTGGGCAGGATACGCAGTATTTT
TRBJ2-3 | TRBD2 | . | TRBV2 | CASRLAGGADTQYF | TGTGCCAGCCGACTAGCGGGGGGTGCAGATACGCAGTATTTT